This entry lists 11 T cell receptor beta chains sequenced from one sample in a study of technical replicates of blood from a few donors. Produced via immunoSEQ multiplex PCR; TCRdb's table is partial and in-frame only. This table has about 98,000 clones, approximately 94% appearing once. Sequenced input: T cells isolated from PBMCs. The source of these receptors is a human donor in good health.

The chain employs TRBV27 and TRBJ2-7; the D is unclear. The CDR3 spans 13 residues. The V gene's germline CDR1 is MNHEY and CDR2 SMNVEV (reference sequence). Trimming pared 5 bases from V and 4 bases from J, leaving 12 bases between. The CDR3, as DNA: TGTGCCAGCAGTCCTAACCCTTTGTACGAGCAGTACTTC. Its translation: CASSPNPLYEQYF.

The V call is TRBV18, the J call TRBJ2-2; 7 nucleotides agree with TRBD1. Trimming cost V 1 base and J 7 bases; bases outside gene matches: 6. Germline V CDR1 and CDR2: KGHSH, LQKENI. The CDR3 extends over 15 amino acids. The CDR3 nucleotides are TGTGCCAGCTCACCACGGAGACAGGGTATCGGGGAGCTGTTTTTT. Its translation: CASSPRRQGIGELFF.

The J gene is TRBJ2-1, the V gene TRBV27; a possible D gene is TRBD2 (6 bases). Germline V gene lookup returns CDR1 MNHEY and CDR2 SMNVEV (reference sequence). V was pared by 0 bases and J by 0 bases, with 9 bases between. This CDR3 spans 16 amino acids. The CDR3 sequence is CASSLSSGTSYNEQFF. The CDR3 nucleotides read TGTGCCAGCAGTTTATCTAGCGGCACCTCCTACAATGAGCAGTTCTTC.

CDR3 protein: CASSSGHAKNIQYF. CDR3 coding DNA: TGTGCCAGCAGCTCCGGACATGCCAAAAACATTCAGTACTTC. The J gene is TRBJ2-4, the V gene TRBV28; TRBD1 might be the D (5 bases). Germline lookup yields CDR1 MDHEN and CDR2 SYDVKM. Trimming removed 6 bases from V and 1 base from J, with 10 bases in between. The CDR3 consists of 14 residues.

The chain employs TRBV28 and TRBJ1-4, with 8 bases that match TRBD1. This CDR3 contains 14 residues. The V and J ends lost 6 bases and 3 bases, in that order; junction bases with no gene match: 3. CDR1 is MDHEN and CDR2 is SYDVKM in the germline V gene. The CDR3 nucleotides read TGTGCCAGCAGCCTACAGGGGGCTAATGAAAAACTGTTTTTT. Amino acids: CASSLQGANEKLFF.

This clone was counted between two and nine times. The chain joins TRBV18 to TRBJ1-1; no clear D gene. V was shortened by 3 bases and J by 5 bases, with 10 bases between the two germline ends. This CDR3 is 13 amino acids long. Germline-derived CDR1 and CDR2 are KGHSH and LQKENI. The CDR3 sequence: CASSPARDTEAFF. The CDR3 region has the DNA TGTGCCAGCTCACCCGCGAGGGATACTGAAGCTTTCTTT.

The chain combines TRBV19 with TRBJ1-5; 8 bases match TRBD1. Losses at the gene ends were 6 bases for V and 4 bases for J; bases not matched to a gene: 5. Germline V gene data show CDR1 as LNHDA and CDR2 as SQIVND (reference sequence). This CDR3 has 14 residues. The CDR3 coding sequence is TGTGCCAGTAGCCGCCAGGGGGCGAATCAGCCCCAGCATTTT. Its translation is CASSRQGANQPQHF.

The chain combines TRBV7-9 with TRBJ2-5; 9 bases align to TRBD1. V dropped 5 bases and J dropped 9; count of bases not matched to a gene: 10. The CDR3 runs 14 residues. Germline CDR1 and CDR2: SEHNR and FQNEAQ (reference sequence). The CDR3 region is CASSPNPGQGSQYF. CDR3 in DNA: TGTGCCAGCAGCCCGAATCCGGGACAGGGTTCCCAGTACTTC.

The chain combines TRBV11-2 with TRBJ1-1; D unclear. CDR1 and CDR2 (germline): SGHAT, FQNNGV. The CDR3 contains 13 residues. V gave up 3 bases and J gave up 2 bases, with 7 bases separating them. The CDR3 sequence is CASSFRGNTEAFF. In DNA, the CDR3 is TGTGCCAGCAGCTTTCGGGGAAACACTGAAGCTTTCTTT.

The CDR3 is CASSASTSLGEQFF. Written as DNA, the CDR3 is TGTGCCAGCAGCGCCTCGACTAGCCTCGGTGAGCAGTTCTTC. V gene TRBV2 combines with J gene TRBJ2-1; 7 bases agree with TRBD2. CDR3 length equals 14 residues. V trimming: 6 bases; J trimming: 9 bases; junction bases outside the gene matches: 11. The germline V gene has CDR1 SNHLY and CDR2 FYNNEI.

The chain carries TRBV5-1 and TRBJ2-7; 9 bases match TRBD1. V was pared by 4 bases and J by 7 bases, with 6 bases of the junction left unmatched. This CDR3 comprises 13 residues. Germline V CDR1 and CDR2: SGHRS, YFSETQ. The CDR3 coding sequence is TGCGCCAGCAGCCTGACAGGGGGGTTTGAGCAGTACTTC. Translated, it gives CASSLTGGFEQYF.